Below, 19 T cell receptor beta chains from the same sample are listed, as sequenced in a study of cytomegalovirus exposure and HLA in healthy donors. With 60 Vbeta and 13 Jbeta primers, the PCR was carried out. TCRdb's table, derived via immunoSEQ multiplex PCR, lists solely in-frame clones and lacks some. Here the sample spans some 130,000 clones, 78% being singletons. Sequencing used PBMCs. All receptors come from a female donor in good health and CMV-seronegative.

V and J are TRBV7-8 and TRBJ1-2, with D hard to call. The V end was cut by 0 bases, the J end by 9 bases, with 17 bases between. The CDR3 contains 15 residues. Per the germline V gene, CDR1 is SGHVS and CDR2 is FQNEAQ. The CDR3 here is CASSLATSGFIRYTF. Written as DNA, the CDR3 is TGTGCCAGCAGCTTAGCAACTTCGGGATTTATACGCTACACCTTC.

V usage is TRBV4-2 and J usage is TRBJ2-2; the match to TRBD2 covers 7 bases. J lost 5 bases, V lost 2 bases, and 8 bases had no gene match. The CDR3 is 16 residues long. Germline CDR1 and CDR2: LGHNA and YNFKEQ. Written as DNA, the CDR3 is TGTGCCAGCAGCCAACAAGGCGGGAGATGGACCGGGGAGCTGTTTTTT. This gives the protein CASSQQGGRWTGELFF.

The V gene is TRBV7-3, the J gene TRBJ2-7; 11 positions match TRBD2. CDR3 length: 14 residues. Trimming took 0 bases from V and 6 from J; bases not matched to a gene: 1. The germline V gene has CDR1 SGHTA and CDR2 FQGTGA. CDR3 protein: CASSLTSGRAEQYF. CDR3 coding DNA: TGTGCCAGCAGCTTAACTAGCGGGAGGGCCGAGCAGTACTTC.

The chain links TRBV7-3 to TRBJ2-5, with D unclear. Germline-derived CDR1 and CDR2 are SGHTA and FQGTGA. The CDR3 consists of 13 residues. Between the trimmed V and J ends, which lost 4 bases and 5 bases, there was a span of 11 bases. CDR3 sequence: CASSSSRAETQYF. CDR3 sequence (DNA): TGTGCCAGCAGCTCCTCTCGAGCGGAGACCCAGTACTTC.

The sample holds a few counts of this clone. The V gene is TRBV7-2, the J gene TRBJ2-3, with 8 positions matching TRBD2. Germline V gives CDR1 SGHTA, CDR2 FQGNSA. J gave up 0 bases and V 5 bases, and 10 bases lay outside the gene matches. This CDR3 is 17 amino acids long. The CDR3 DNA reads TGTGCCAGCAGCCCCCGTGGAATAGCGGGAAGCACAGATACGCAGTATTTT. Amino acids: CASSPRGIAGSTDTQYF. Based on the CDR3 plus reference TRBV7-2 and TRBJ2-3, the full variable domain is GAGVSQSPSNKVTEKGKDVELRCDPISGHTALYWYRQSLGQGLEFLIYFQGNSAPDKSGLPSDRFSAERTGGSVSTLTIQRTQQEDSAVYLCASSPRGIAGSTDTQYFGPGTRLTVL.

This rearrangement joins TRBV6-1 to TRBJ1-4; TRBD1 matches 7 bases. Looked up from germline, CDR1 is MNHNS and CDR2 is SASEGT. V was pared by 11 bases and J by 5 bases, with 8 bases of the junction left unmatched. The CDR3 spans 13 residues. The DNA of the CDR3 is TGTGCCGGATCCGGGACAGTCAATGAAAAACTGTTTTTT. Protein product: CAGSGTVNEKLFF.

The chain uses TRBV7-6 and TRBJ1-2, with 10 nucleotides matching TRBD1. CDR1 and CDR2 (germline): SGHVS, FNYEAQ. CDR3 size: 15 residues. V gave up 1 base and J gave up 8 bases; unmatched junction bases: 7. The CDR3 nucleotides read TGTGCCAGCAGCTTAGAGGGACAGGGGATGGGAGGCTACACCTTC. It codes for CASSLEGQGMGGYTF.

The rearrangement joins TRBV28 to TRBJ1-5; tentative D call: TRBD1 (6 bases). The ends were cut back, 3 bases at V and 13 bases at J, with 13 bases in the middle. The germline V gene has CDR1 MDHEN and CDR2 SYDVKM. CDR3 length equals 12 residues. The CDR3: CASSFSGQGQHF. CDR3 coding DNA: TGTGCCAGCAGTTTCTCTGGGCAGGGGCAGCATTTT.

The rearrangement joins TRBV19 to TRBJ1-1, with D maybe TRBD1 (5 bases). This CDR3 has 14 residues. Germline V gives CDR1 LNHDA, CDR2 SQIVND (reference sequence). Trimming took 6 bases from V and 0 from J, leaving 11 bases between them. CDR3 coding DNA: TGTGCCAGTAGAAAAAGGACACTGAACACTGAAGCTTTCTTT. As protein: CASRKRTLNTEAFF.

This chain's CDR3 is CASRSISGGSSYNEQFF. CDR3 bases: TGTGCCAGCCGATCCATTAGCGGGGGAAGCTCCTACAATGAGCAGTTCTTC. The chain employs TRBV19 and TRBJ2-1, with 9 bases identical to TRBD2. CDR1 and CDR2 (germline): LNHDA, SQIVND (reference sequence). V shed 9 bases, J shed 0 bases, and the junction held 12 bases outside the gene matches. The CDR3 loop spans 17 amino acids.

The rearrangement joins TRBV7-9 to TRBJ2-7, with 10 bases identical to TRBD1. The CDR3 has 14 amino acids. From germline, CDR1 is SEHNR and CDR2 FQNEAQ (reference sequence). Trimming removed 6 bases from V and 4 bases from J; junction bases left unmatched: 6. The chain's CDR3 is CASSYWDRGYEQYF. CDR3 in DNA: TGTGCCAGCAGTTACTGGGACAGGGGTTACGAGCAGTACTTC.

The chain combines TRBV6-4 with TRBJ1-5, with 9 bases fitting TRBD1. Germline assignment: CDR1 MRHNA and CDR2 SNTAGT. V trimming: 6 bases; J trimming: 1 base; junction bases outside the gene matches: 4. The CDR3 sequence is 15 residues long. The CDR3 sequence: CASRRQGVSNQPQHF. In DNA form, the CDR3 reads TGTGCCAGCAGGCGACAGGGGGTAAGCAATCAGCCCCAGCATTTT.

The V call is TRBV2, the J call TRBJ2-3; possible D gene TRBD1, 5 bases. CDR1 is SNHLY, CDR2 FYNNEI, per germline. V dropped 5 bases and J dropped 1 base, with 13 bases sitting between them. This CDR3 spans 15 amino acids. The CDR3 DNA reads as TGTGCCAGCAGTCCGAAGGAACAGGGCACAGATACGCAGTATTTT. Amino acid sequence: CASSPKEQGTDTQYF.

The CDR3 coding sequence is TGTGCCAGCAGTTTAGGATCCGGGACAGGGGGAGGCAAAAACATTCAGTACTTC. Its translation: CASSLGSGTGGGKNIQYF. V and J are TRBV28 and TRBJ2-4; 11 bases are shared with TRBD1. Germline CDR1 is MDHEN and CDR2 is SYDVKM. The CDR3 length is 18 residues. V lost 2 bases, J lost 3 bases, and 9 bases stayed unmatched.

This CDR3 reads CASSQELLESSYNEQFF. DNA of the CDR3: TGCGCCAGCAGCCAAGAACTACTGGAGAGCTCCTACAATGAGCAGTTCTTC. J is TRBJ2-1 and V is TRBV4-1, with D uncertain. Trimming shortened V by 0 bases and J by 0 bases, and 12 bases separated the two germline ends. CDR3 length: 17 residues. In germline, CDR1 is MGHRA, CDR2 YSYEKL.

This clone was seen only a few times. The chain has TRBV4-3 and TRBJ2-5; D is perhaps TRBD2 (6 bases). The germline V and J ends were trimmed by 4 bases and 7 bases, with 16 bases remaining between them. The germline gives CDR1 LGHNA, CDR2 YSLEER. CDR3 length equals 14 residues. The CDR3: CASSPRSGSGTQYF. As DNA, the CDR3 is TGCGCCAGCAGCCCCAGGAGCGGGTCGGGGACCCAGTACTTC.

The V and J genes are TRBV5-1 and TRBJ2-2; 13 bases agree with TRBD2. V shed 4 bases and J 1 base; nucleotides not matched to a gene: 13. The CDR3 is 20 residues long. The V gene's germline CDR1 is SGHRS and CDR2 YFSETQ. The CDR3 reads CASSHSGTSGVVVNTGELFF. CDR3 nucleotide sequence: TGCGCCAGCAGCCACTCCGGGACTAGCGGGGTAGTGGTGAACACCGGGGAGCTGTTTTTT.

The rearrangement links TRBV27 to TRBJ2-1; 11 positions match TRBD2. Trimming at V came to 5 bases and at J to 8 bases, leaving 8 bases not matched to a gene. The germline V gene has CDR1 MNHEY and CDR2 SMNVEV (reference sequence). The CDR3 consists of 15 residues. In nucleotides, the CDR3 is TGTGCCAGCAGTGACACTAGCGGGAGTGTACATGAGCAGTTCTTC. This sequence encodes CASSDTSGSVHEQFF.

The rearrangement joins TRBV13 to TRBJ2-1, with 7 bases fitting TRBD1. Trimming at V came to 7 bases and at J to 0 bases, leaving 9 bases not matched to a gene. CDR1 and CDR2 from the germline V gene are PRHDT and FYEKMQ (reference sequence). This CDR3 spans 16 amino acids. CDR3 region: CASNRRGHHSYNEQFF. The CDR3 DNA reads as TGTGCCAGCAACCGAAGGGGGCACCACTCCTACAATGAGCAGTTCTTC.